This T cell receptor beta chain was sequenced during a study of early T cells in non-severe SARS-CoV-2 infection. Attached unique molecular identifiers marked individual cDNA molecules. One entry per CDR3 protein, called by TCRdb with MiXCR from the 5' RACE reads. The data show about 62,000 distinct CDR3 sequences, roughly a tenth seen once. This clonotype came up many times. Germline-derived CDR1 and CDR2 are SGHKS and YYEKEE (reference sequence). The CDR3 length is 11 residues. V was pared by 5 bases and J by 8 bases, with 1 base of the junction left unmatched. The sample consisted of whole blood. The V and J genes are TRBV5-5 and TRBJ1-2; 9 bases align to TRBD1. This clonotype was sampled from an adult who was a healthcare worker with PCR-confirmed SARS-CoV-2 infection or an uninfected control (not recorded which). The DNA for the CDR3 is TGTGCCAGCAGACAGGGGGCCGGCTACACCTTC. It codes for CASRQGAGYTF.